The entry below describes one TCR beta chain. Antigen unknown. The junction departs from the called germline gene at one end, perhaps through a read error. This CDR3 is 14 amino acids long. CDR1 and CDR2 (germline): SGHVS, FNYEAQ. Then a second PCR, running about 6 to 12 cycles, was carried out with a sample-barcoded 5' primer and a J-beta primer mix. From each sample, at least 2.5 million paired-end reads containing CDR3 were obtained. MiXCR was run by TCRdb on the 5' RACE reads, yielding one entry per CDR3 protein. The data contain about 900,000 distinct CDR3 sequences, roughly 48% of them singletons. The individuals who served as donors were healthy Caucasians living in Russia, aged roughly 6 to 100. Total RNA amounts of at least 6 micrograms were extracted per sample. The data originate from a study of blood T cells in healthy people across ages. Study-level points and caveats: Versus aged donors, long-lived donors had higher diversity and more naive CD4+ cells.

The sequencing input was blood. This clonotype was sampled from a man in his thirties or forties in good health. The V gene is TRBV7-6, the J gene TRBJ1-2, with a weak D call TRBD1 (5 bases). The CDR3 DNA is TGTGCCGGCAGCGTAGAAGTGACAGATTATGGCTACACCTTC. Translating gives CAGSVEVTDYGYTF.